This T cell receptor (beta chain) originates from a study of long-term antiretroviral therapy in people with HIV. With regard to this clone: Its cognate antigen is unknown.

CDR1 and CDR2 (germline): ENHRY, SYGVKD. With 9 bases clipped from V and 0 bases from J, the junction kept 10 bases outside the gene matches. This CDR3 has 16 residues. Researchers ran immunoSEQ v3.0 at survey level. Measured with immunoSEQ multiplex PCR; TCRdb has only the in-frame clones, and not every one. The sample has about 15,000 clones, 75% to 90% seen once. In the United States, treatment was given to all participants with HIV. Overall study findings and caveats: Controls exceeded HIV repertoires in CDR3 length range. Blood dating 2004 to 2017 may reflect older ART regimens.

The sequence was obtained from a man younger than 30 with HIV. The rearrangement links TRBV10-3 to TRBJ2-7; 11 bases match TRBD2. This specimen was unsorted PBMCs, taken 0.3 years after starting antiretroviral therapy. The CDR3 DNA reads TGTGCCATAAACTCCGGGACTAGCGGTAGCTCCTACGAGCAGTACTTC. Translating gives CAINSGTSGSSYEQYF.